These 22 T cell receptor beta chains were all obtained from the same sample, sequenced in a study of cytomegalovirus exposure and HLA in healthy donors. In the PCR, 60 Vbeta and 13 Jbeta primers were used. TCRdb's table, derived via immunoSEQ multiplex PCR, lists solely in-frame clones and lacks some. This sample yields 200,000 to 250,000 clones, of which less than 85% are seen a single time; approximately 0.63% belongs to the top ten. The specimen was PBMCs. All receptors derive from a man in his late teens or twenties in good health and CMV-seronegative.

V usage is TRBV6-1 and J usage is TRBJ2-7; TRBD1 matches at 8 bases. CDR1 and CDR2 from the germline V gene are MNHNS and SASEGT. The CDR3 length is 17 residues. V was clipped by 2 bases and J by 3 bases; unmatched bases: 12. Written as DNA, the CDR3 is TGTGCCAGCAGTGAATCATTCAGCGGACAGGGACTCTACGAGCAGTACTTC. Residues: CASSESFSGQGLYEQYF.

The CDR3 sequence is CSGGTEYGYTF. The CDR3 coding sequence is TGCAGCGGGGGGACAGAGTATGGCTACACCTTC. J is TRBJ1-2 and V is TRBV29-1; 7 bases align to TRBD1. V trimming: 7 bases; J trimming: 5 bases; junction bases outside the gene matches: 4. CDR1 SQVTM and CDR2 ANQGSEA come from the germline V gene. The CDR3 loop spans 11 amino acids.

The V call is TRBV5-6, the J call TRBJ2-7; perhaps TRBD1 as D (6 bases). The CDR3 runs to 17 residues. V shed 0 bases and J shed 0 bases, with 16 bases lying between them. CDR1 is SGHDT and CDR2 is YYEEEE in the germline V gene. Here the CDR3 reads CASSLAFAGDNSYEQYF. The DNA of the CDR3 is TGTGCCAGCAGCTTGGCCTTTGCAGGGGACAACTCCTACGAGCAGTACTTC.

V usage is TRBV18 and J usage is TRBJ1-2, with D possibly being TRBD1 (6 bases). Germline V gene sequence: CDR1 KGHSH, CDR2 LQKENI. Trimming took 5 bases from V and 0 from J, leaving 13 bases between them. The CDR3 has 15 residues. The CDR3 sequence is CASSSNRESNYGYTF. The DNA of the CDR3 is TGTGCCAGCTCATCCAACAGGGAATCTAACTATGGCTACACCTTC. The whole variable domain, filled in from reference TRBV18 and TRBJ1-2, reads NAGVMQNPRHLVRRRGQEARLRCSPMKGHSHVYWYRQLPEEGLKFMVYLQKENIIDESGMPKERFSAEFPKEGPSILRIQQVVRGDSAAYFCASSSNRESNYGYTFGSGTRLTVV.

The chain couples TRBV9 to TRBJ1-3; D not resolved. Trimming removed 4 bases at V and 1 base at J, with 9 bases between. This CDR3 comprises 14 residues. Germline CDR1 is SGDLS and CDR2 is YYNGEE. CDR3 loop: CASSTDSSGNTIYF. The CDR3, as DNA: TGTGCCAGCAGCACGGACTCATCTGGAAACACCATATATTTT.

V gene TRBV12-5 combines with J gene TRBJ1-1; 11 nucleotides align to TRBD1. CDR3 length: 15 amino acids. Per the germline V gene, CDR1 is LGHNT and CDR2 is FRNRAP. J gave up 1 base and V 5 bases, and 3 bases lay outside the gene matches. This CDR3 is CASGLGQGANTEAFF. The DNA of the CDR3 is TGTGCTAGTGGTCTCGGACAGGGGGCGAACACTGAAGCTTTCTTT. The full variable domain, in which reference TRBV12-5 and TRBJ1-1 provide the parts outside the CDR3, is DARVTQTPRHKVTEMGQEVTMRCQPILGHNTVFWYRQTMMQGLELLAYFRNRAPLDDSGMPKDRFSAEMPDATLATLKIQPSEPRDSAVYFCASGLGQGANTEAFFGQGTRLTVV.

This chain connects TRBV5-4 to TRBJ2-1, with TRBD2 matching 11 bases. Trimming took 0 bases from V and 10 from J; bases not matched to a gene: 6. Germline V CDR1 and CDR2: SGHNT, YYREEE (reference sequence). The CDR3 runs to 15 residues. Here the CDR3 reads CASSLAVAGGLEQFF. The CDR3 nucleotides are TGTGCCAGCAGCTTGGCAGTAGCGGGAGGGTTGGAGCAGTTCTTC.

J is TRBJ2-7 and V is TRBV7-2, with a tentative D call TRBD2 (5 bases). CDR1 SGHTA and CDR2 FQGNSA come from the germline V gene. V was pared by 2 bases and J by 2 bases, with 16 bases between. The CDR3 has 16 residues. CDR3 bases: TGTGCCAGCAGCTTAATTGGAGGCTCGCCCGCCTACGAGCAGTACTTC. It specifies CASSLIGGSPAYEQYF.

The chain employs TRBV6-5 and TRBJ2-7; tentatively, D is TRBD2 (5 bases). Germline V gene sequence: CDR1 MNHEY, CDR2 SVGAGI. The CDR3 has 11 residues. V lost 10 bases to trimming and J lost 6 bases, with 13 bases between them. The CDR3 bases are TGTGCCACCGCGACCGCGGGCGAGCAGTACTTC. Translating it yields CATATAGEQYF.

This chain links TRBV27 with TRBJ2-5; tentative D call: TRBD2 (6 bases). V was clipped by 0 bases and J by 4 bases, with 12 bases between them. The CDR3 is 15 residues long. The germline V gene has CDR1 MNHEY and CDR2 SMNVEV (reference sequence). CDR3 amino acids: CASSLSWLGGETQYF. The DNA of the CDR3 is TGTGCCAGCAGTTTATCATGGCTGGGGGGAGAGACCCAGTACTTC.

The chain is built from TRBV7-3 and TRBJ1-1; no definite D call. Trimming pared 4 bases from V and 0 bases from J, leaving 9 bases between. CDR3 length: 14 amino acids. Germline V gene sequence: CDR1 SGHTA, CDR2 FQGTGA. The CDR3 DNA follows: TGTGCCAGCAGCTCGAGTGCTTTGAACACTGAAGCTTTCTTT. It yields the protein CASSSSALNTEAFF.

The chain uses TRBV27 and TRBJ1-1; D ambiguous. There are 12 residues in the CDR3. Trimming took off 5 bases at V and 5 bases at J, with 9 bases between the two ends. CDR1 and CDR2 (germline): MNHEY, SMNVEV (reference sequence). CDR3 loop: CASSPGGTEAFF. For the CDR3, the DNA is TGTGCCAGCAGTCCAGGAGGGACTGAAGCTTTCTTT.

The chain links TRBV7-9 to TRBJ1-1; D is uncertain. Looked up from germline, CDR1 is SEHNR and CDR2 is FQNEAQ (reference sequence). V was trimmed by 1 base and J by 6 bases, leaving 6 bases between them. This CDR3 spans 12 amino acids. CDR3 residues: CASSLVISEAFF. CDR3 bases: TGTGCCAGCAGCTTAGTTATCTCTGAAGCTTTCTTT.

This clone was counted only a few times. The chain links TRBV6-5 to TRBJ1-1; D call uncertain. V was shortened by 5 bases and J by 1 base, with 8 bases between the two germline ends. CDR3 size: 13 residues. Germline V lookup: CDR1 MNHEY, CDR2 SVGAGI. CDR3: CASSMFGNTEAFF. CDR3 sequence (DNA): TGTGCCAGCAGTATGTTCGGGAACACTGAAGCTTTCTTT.

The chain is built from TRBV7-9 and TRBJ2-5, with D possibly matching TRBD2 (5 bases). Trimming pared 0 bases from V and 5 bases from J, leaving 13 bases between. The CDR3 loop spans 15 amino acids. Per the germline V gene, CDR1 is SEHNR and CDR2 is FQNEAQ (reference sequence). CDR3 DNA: TGTGCCAGCAGCTTAGCGGGAGAGTTTGGCGAGACCCAGTACTTC. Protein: CASSLAGEFGETQYF.

The CDR3 reads CSVGGQALGGQFF. The CDR3 DNA reads TGCAGCGTGGGGGGACAGGCCCTCGGAGGGCAGTTCTTC. The chain links TRBV29-1 to TRBJ2-1; 8 bases are a match to TRBD1. The V gene's germline CDR1 is SQVTM and CDR2 ANQGSEA. Trimming took 6 bases from V and 12 from J; bases not matched to a gene: 13. This CDR3 region has 13 residues.

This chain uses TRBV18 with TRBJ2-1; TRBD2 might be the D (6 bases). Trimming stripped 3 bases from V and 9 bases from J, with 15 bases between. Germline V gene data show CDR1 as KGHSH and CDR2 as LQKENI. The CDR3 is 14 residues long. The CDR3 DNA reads TGTGCCAGCTCACCTCCGGCGGGGTCTGGTGAGCAGTTCTTC. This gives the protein CASSPPAGSGEQFF.

The CDR3 region has the DNA TGTGCCAGCAGTCCCGGACAGGGGTCCCTTCGGGGCTACACCTTC. Amino acids: CASSPGQGSLRGYTF. This chain uses TRBV28 with TRBJ1-2; the match to TRBD1 covers 9 bases. V shed 5 bases and J 8 bases; nucleotides not matched to a gene: 12. The CDR3 spans 15 residues. Germline V gene lookup returns CDR1 MDHEN and CDR2 SYDVKM.

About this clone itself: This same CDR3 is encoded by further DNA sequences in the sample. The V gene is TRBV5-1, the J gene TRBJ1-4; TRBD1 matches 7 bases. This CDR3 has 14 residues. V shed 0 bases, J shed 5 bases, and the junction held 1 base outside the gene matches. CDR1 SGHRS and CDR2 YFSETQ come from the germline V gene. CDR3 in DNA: TGCGCCAGCAGCTTGGGACAGGGAAATGAAAAACTGTTTTTT. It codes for CASSLGQGNEKLFF.

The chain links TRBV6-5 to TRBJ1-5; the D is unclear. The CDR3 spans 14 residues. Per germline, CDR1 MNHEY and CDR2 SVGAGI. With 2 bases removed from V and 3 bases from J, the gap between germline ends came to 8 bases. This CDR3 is CASSYGGNNQPQHF. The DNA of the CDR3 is TGTGCCAGCAGTTACGGCGGGAACAATCAGCCCCAGCATTTT.

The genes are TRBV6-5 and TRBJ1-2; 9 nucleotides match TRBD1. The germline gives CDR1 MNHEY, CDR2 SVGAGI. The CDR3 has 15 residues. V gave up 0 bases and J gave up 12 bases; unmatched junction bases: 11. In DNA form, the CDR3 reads TGTGCCAGCAGTTACTCCCCCGGGACAGGGTTGGCCCACACCTTC. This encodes CASSYSPGTGLAHTF.

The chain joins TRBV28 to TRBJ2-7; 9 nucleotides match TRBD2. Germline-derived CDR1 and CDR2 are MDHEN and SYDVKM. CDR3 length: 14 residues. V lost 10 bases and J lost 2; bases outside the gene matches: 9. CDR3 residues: CATSRAGGPYEQYF. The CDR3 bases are TGTGCCACCTCCCGGGCGGGAGGGCCCTACGAGCAGTACTTC. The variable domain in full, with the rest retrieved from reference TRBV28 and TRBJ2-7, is DVKVTQSSRYLVKRTGEKVFLECVQDMDHENMFWYRQDPGLGLRLIYFSYDVKMKEKGDIPEGYSVSREKKERFSLILESASTNQTSMYLCATSRAGGPYEQYFGPGTRLTVT.